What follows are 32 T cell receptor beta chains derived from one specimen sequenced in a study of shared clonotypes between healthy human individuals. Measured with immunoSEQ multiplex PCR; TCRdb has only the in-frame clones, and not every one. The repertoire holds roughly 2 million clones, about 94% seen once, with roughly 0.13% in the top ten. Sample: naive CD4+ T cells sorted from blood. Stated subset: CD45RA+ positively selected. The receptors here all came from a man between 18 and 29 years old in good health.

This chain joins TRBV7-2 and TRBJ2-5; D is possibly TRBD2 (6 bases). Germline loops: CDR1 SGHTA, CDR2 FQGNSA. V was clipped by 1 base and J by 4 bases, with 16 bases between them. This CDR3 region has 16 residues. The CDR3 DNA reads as TGTGCCAGCAGCTTAGTGACCGGGAGCGTTGTAGAGACCCAGTACTTC. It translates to CASSLVTGSVVETQYF.

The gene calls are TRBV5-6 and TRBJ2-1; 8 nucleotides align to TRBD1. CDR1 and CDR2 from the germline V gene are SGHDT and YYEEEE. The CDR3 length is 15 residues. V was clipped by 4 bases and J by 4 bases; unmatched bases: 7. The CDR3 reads CASSAGTGLYNEQFF. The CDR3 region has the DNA TGTGCCAGCAGCGCCGGGACAGGCTTATACAATGAGCAGTTCTTC.

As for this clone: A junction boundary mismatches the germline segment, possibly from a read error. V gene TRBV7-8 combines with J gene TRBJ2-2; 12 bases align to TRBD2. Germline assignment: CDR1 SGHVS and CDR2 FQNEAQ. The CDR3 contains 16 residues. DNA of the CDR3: TGTGCCAGCAGCATACGGACTAGCGGGAACACCAGGGAGCTGTTTTTT. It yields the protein CASSIRTSGNTRELFF. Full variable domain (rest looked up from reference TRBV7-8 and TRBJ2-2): GAGVSQSPRYKVAKRGQDVALRCDPISGHVSLFWYQQALGQGPEFLTYFQNEAQLDKSGLPSDRFFAERPEGSVSTLKIQRTQQEDSAVYLCASSIRTSGNTRELFFGEGSRLTVL.

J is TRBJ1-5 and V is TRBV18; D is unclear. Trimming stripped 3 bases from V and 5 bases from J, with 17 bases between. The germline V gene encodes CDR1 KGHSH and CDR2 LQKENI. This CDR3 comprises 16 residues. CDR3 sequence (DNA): TGTGCCAGCTCACCGATGCCCCCCCCGGGCGATCAGCCCCAGCATTTT. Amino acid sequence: CASSPMPPPGDQPQHF.

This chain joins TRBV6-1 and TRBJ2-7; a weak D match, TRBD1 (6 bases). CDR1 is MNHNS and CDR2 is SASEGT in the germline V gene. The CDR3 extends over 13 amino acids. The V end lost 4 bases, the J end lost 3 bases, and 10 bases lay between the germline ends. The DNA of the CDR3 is TGTGCCAGCAGTGGGGGGACAAACTACGAGCAGTACTTC. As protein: CASSGGTNYEQYF.

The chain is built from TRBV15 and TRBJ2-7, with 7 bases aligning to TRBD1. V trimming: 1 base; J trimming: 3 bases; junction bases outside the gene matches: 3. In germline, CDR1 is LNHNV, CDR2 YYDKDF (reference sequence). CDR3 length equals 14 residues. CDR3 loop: CATSRVQGYYEQYF. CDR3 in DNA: TGTGCCACCAGCAGAGTACAGGGGTACTACGAGCAGTACTTC.

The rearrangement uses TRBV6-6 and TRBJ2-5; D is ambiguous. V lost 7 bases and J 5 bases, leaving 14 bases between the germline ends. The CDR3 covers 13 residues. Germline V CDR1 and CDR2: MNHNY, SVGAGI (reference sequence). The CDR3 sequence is CASNPTGTETQYF. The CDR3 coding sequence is TGTGCCAGCAACCCGACGGGCACGGAGACCCAGTACTTC.

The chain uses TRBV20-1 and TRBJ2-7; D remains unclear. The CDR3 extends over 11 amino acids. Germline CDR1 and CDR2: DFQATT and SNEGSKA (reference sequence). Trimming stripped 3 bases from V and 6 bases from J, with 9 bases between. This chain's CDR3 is CSASEGIEQYF. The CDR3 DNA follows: TGCAGTGCTAGCGAAGGGATCGAGCAGTACTTC.

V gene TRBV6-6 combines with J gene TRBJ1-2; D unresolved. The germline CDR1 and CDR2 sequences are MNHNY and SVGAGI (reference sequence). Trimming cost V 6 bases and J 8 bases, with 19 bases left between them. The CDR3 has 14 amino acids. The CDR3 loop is CASRNARDAMGYTF. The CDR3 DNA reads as TGTGCCAGCAGAAACGCCAGAGACGCTATGGGCTACACCTTC.

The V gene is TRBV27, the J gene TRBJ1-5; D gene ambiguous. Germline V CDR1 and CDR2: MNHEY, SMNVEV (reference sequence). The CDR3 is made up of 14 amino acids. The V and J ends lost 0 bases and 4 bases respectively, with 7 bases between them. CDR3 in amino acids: CASSLSAPNQPQHF. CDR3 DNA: TGTGCCAGCAGTTTATCAGCGCCGAATCAGCCCCAGCATTTT.

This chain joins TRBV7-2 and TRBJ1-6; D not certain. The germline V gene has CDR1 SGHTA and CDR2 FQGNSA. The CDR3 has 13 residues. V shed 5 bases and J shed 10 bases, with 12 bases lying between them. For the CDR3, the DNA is TGTGCCAGCAGCCCCCTGTCCGGATCACCCCTCCACTTT. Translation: CASSPLSGSPLHF. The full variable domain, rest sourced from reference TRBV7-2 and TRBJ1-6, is GAGVSQSPSNKVTEKGKDVELRCDPISGHTALYWYRQSLGQGLEFLIYFQGNSAPDKSGLPSDRFSAERTGGSVSTLTIQRTQQEDSAVYLCASSPLSGSPLHFGNGTRLTVT.

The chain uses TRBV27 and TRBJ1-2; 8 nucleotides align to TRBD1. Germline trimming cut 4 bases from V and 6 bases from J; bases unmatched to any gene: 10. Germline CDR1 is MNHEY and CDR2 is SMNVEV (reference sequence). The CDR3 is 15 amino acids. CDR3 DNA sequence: TGTGCCAGCAGTTCACAGACAGGGGATTATAATGGCTACACCTTC. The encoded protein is CASSSQTGDYNGYTF.

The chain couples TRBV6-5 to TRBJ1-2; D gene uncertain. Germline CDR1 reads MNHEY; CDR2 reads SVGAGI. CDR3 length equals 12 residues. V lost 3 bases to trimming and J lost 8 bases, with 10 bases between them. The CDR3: CASSYGRSGYTF. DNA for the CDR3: TGTGCCAGCAGTTATGGAAGGTCCGGCTACACCTTC.

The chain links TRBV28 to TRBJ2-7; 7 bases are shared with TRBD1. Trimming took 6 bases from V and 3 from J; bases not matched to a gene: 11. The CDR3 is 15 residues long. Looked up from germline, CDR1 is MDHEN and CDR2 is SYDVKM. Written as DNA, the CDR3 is TGTGCCAGCAGCTCACCTACGACAGGGAGCTACGAGCAGTACTTC. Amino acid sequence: CASSSPTTGSYEQYF.

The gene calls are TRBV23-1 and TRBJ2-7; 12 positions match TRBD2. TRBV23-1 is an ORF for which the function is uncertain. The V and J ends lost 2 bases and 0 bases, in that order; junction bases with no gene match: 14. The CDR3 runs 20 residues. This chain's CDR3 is CASSQPRHTSGRPSSYEQYF. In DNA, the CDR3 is TGCGCCAGCAGTCAACCAAGACACACTAGCGGGAGGCCAAGCTCCTACGAGCAGTACTTC.

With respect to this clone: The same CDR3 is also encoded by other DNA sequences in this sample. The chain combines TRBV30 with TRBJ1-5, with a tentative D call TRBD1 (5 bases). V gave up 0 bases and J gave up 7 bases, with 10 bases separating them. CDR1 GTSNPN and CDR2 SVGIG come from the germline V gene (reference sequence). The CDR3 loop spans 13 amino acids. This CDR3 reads CAWSVGRGQPQHF. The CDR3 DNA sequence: TGTGCCTGGAGTGTCGGGAGGGGACAGCCCCAGCATTTT.

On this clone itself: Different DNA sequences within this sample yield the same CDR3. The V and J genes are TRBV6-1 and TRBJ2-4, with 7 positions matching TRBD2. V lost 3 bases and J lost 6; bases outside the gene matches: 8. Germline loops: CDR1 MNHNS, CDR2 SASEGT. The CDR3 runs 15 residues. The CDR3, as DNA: TGTGCCAGCAGTGAGGCAGGAGGACTAGGAAACATTCAGTACTTC. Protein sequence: CASSEAGGLGNIQYF.

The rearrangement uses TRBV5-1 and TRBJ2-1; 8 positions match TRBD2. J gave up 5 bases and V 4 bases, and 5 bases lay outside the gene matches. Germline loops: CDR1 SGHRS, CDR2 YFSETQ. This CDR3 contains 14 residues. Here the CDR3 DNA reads TGCGCCAGCAGCCTTAGCGGGGCAAACAATGAGCAGTTCTTC. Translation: CASSLSGANNEQFF.

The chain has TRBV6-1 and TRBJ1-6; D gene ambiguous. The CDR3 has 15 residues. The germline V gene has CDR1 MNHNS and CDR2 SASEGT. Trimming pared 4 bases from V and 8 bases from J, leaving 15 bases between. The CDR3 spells CASSVLVNLDSPLHF. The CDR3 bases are TGTGCCAGCAGTGTACTAGTGAACCTAGATTCACCCCTCCACTTT.

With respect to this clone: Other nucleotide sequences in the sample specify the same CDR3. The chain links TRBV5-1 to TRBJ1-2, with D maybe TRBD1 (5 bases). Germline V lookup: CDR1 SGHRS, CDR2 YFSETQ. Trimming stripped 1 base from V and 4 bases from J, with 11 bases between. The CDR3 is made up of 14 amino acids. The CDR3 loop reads CASSLQGGSYGYTF. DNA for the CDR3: TGCGCCAGCAGCTTGCAGGGAGGAAGCTATGGCTACACCTTC.

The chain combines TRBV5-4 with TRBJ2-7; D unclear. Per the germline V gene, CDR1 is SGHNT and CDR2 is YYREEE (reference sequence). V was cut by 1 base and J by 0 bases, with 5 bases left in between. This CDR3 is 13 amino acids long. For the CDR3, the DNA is TGTGCCAGCAGCTTGCTTCCCTCCTACGAGCAGTACTTC. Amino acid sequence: CASSLLPSYEQYF.

CDR3 bases: TGTGCCAGCAGCACCTCATCACCGGGACAGGGGCTAATCGGTCCTAATTCACCCCTCCACTTT. This sequence encodes CASSTSSPGQGLIGPNSPLHF. V usage is TRBV7-6 and J usage is TRBJ1-6; 10 bases match TRBD1. With 5 bases clipped from V and 6 bases from J, the junction kept 22 bases outside the gene matches. The CDR3 loop spans 21 amino acids. Germline-derived CDR1 and CDR2 are SGHVS and FNYEAQ.

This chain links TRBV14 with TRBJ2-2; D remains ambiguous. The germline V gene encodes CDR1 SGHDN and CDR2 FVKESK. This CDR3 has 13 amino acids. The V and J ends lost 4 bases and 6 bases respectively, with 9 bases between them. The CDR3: CASSPSRSGELFF. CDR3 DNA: TGTGCCAGCAGCCCCTCTCGCTCCGGGGAGCTGTTTTTT.

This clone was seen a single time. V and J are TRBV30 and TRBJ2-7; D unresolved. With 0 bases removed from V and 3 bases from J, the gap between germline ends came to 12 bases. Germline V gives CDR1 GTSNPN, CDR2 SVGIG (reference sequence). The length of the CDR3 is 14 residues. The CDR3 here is CAWSVPSVNYEQYF. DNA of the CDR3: TGTGCCTGGAGTGTTCCTTCGGTTAACTACGAGCAGTACTTC.

The chain's CDR3 is CASSVDPTGPNTGELFF. The CDR3 DNA reads as TGTGCCAGCAGCGTAGACCCAACGGGGCCTAACACCGGGGAGCTGTTTTTT. This chain links TRBV9 with TRBJ2-2; D possibly matches TRBD1 or TRBD2 (5 bases each). V gave up 0 bases and J gave up 2 bases, with 14 bases separating them. Germline values: CDR1 SGDLS, CDR2 YYNGEE. This CDR3 is 17 amino acids long.

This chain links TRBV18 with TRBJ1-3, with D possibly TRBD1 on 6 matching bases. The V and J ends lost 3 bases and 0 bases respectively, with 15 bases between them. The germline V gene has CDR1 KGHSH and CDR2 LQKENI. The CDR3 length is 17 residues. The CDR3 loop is CASSPPSTGSSGNTIYF. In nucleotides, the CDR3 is TGTGCCAGCTCACCGCCATCGACAGGTTCCTCTGGAAACACCATATATTTT.

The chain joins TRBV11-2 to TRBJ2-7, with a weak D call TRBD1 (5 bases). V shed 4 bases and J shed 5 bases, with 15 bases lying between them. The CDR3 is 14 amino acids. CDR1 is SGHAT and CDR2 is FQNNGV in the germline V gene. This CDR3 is CASSSPGKGDEQYF. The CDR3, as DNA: TGTGCCAGCAGCTCCCCAGGGAAGGGCGACGAGCAGTACTTC.

The CDR3 spells CASSPELGGGNQPQHF. As DNA, the CDR3 is TGTGCCAGCAGCCCCGAATTGGGGGGCGGCAATCAGCCCCAGCATTTT. The chain employs TRBV7-2 and TRBJ1-5, with a possible D match to TRBD1 (6 bases). The ends were cut back, 5 bases at V and 2 bases at J, with 16 bases in the middle. Per the germline V gene, CDR1 is SGHTA and CDR2 is FQGNSA. The CDR3 consists of 16 residues.

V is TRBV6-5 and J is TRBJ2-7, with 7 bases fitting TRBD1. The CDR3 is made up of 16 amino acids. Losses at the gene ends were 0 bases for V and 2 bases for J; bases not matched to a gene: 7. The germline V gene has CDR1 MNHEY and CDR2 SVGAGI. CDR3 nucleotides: TGTGCCAGCAGTTACTCGGGGACAGCAACTACCTACGAGCAGTACTTC. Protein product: CASSYSGTATTYEQYF.

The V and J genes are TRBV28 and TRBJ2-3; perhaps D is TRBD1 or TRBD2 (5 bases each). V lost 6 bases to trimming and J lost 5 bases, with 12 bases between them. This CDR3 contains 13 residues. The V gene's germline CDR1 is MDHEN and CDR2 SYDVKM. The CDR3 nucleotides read TGTGCCAGCAGCCCCGGGACCAGAGATACGCAGTATTTT. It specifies CASSPGTRDTQYF.

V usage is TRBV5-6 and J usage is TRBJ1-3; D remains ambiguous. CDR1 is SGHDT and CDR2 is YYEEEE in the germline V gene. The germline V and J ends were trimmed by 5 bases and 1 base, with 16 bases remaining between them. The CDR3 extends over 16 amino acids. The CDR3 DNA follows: TGTGCCAGCAGTCCCGACGTAAAGGAGTCTGGAAACACCATATATTTT. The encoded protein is CASSPDVKESGNTIYF.

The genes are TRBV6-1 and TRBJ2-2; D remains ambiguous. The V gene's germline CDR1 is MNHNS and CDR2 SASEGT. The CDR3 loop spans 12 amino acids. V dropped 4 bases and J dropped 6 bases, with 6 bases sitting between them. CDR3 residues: CASSVRPGELFF. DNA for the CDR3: TGTGCCAGCAGTGTCCGACCCGGGGAGCTGTTTTTT.